This record looks at one T cell receptor (beta chain) sequence and its context. Produced via immunoSEQ multiplex PCR; TCRdb's table is partial and in-frame only. The data contain 90,000 or so clones, about 94% of them singletons. Per the germline V gene, CDR1 is SGHVS and CDR2 is FNYEAQ. V dropped 1 base and J dropped 3; count of bases not matched to a gene: 1. The CDR3 spans 15 residues. The sample is drawn from a study of T cell changes during pregnancy in multiple sclerosis. V gene TRBV7-6 combines with J gene TRBJ2-7; TRBD2 agrees at 12 bases. Sequences were derived from peripheral blood, sampled after pregnancy. The clonotype comes from a female donor in good health, enrolled as a control in a pregnancy study. This CDR3 reads CASSLELAGGYEQYF. The CDR3, as DNA: TGTGCCAGCAGCTTAGAACTAGCGGGGGGCTACGAGCAGTACTTC.